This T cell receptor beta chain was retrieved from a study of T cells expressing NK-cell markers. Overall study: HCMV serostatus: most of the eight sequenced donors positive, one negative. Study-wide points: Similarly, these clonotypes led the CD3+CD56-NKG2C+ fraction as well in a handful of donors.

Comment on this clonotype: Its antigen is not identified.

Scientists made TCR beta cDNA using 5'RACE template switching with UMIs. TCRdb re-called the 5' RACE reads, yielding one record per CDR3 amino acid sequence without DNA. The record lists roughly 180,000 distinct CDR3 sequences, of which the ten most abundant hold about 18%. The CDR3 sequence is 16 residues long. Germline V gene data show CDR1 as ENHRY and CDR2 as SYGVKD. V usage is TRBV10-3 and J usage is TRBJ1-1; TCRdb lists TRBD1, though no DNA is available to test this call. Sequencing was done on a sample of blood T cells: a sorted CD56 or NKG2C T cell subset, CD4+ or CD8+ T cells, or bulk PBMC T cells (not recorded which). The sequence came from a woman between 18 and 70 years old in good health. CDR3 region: CAIKGQSTIMNTEAFF.